This T cell receptor (beta chain) was identified during a study of T-cell memory formation after mild COVID-19. The ends were cut back, 6 bases at V and 6 bases at J, with 17 bases in the middle. Germline lookup yields CDR1 ENHRY and CDR2 SYGVKD. The CDR3 length is 15 residues. TCRdb reprocessed the 5' RACE reads via MiXCR and lists one record per CDR3 protein. The sample lists 280,000 or so distinct CDR3 sequences, under 8.5% occurring once. The clonotype originates from a man aged 18 to 29 who had mild COVID-19 (a few samples of this study predate the infection). Cell type and time point are not known. The chain uses TRBV10-3 and TRBJ1-4; a possible D gene is TRBD1 (6 bases). The sample comprised PBMCs or a T cell subset sorted from them (not recorded which). CDR3 loop: CAISTIQGPDEKLFF. The CDR3 region has the DNA TGTGCCATCAGCACAATACAGGGTCCGGATGAAAAACTGTTTTTT.